This TCR beta chain was found in a study of blood T cell repertoires in COVID-19. Study context: Acute-phase and convalescent COVID-19 samples originated in the United States, Italy and Spain. T cells, B-cell-depleted T cells, or PBMCs supplied cDNA or gDNA.

Original processing methods: Reference gene primers were amplified, and this amplification served to estimate nucleated cell counts. Data came from immunoSEQ multiplex PCR; TCRdb stores just in-frame clones and leaves some out. That table gives V, J and clone size, and the DNA gave D and trimming. The data contain roughly 68,000 clones, roughly three quarters of them singletons. The receptor's source is a human donor in a cohort sampled during active COVID-19. Input material: peripheral blood.

For the CDR3, the DNA is TGCAGCGCCTCTGATACTAGCGGGCTTGAGGAGCAGTTCTTC. Its protein is CSASDTSGLEEQFF. J is TRBJ2-1 and V is TRBV29-1; 9 bases are shared with TRBD2. V dropped 7 bases and J dropped 10; count of bases not matched to a gene: 14. Germline V lookup: CDR1 SQVTM, CDR2 ANQGSEA. CDR3 size: 14 residues.